This TCR beta chain appears in the sequencing data of a study of blood T cell repertoires in COVID-19. Study in general: Samples came from the United States, Italy and Spain, spanning acute and convalescent COVID-19. PBMCs, B-cell-depleted T cells, or T cells were the source of the cDNA or gDNA that made up the material.

Measured with immunoSEQ multiplex PCR; TCRdb has only the in-frame clones, and not every one. The sample gives roughly 100,000 clones, about 77% of which show up once; around a tenth is in the top ten. The V end lost 5 bases, the J end lost 2 bases, and 9 bases lay between the germline ends. CDR3 size: 13 residues. Per germline, CDR1 SGHTA and CDR2 FQGTGA. The V gene is TRBV7-3, the J gene TRBJ2-5; D might be TRBD1 (6 bases). The sequence was obtained from a woman older than 75 with acute or convalescent COVID-19. Sequenced material: peripheral blood. The CDR3 region is CASSHDRQETQYF. The CDR3 bases are TGTGCCAGCAGCCACGACAGGCAAGAGACCCAGTACTTC.